What follows is one T cell receptor beta chain and its context. Its antigen is currently unknown. Clones were read by immunoSEQ multiplex PCR, and TCRdb kept only the in-frame ones, dropping some. The repertoire includes 2 million to 2.5 million clones, approximately 96% of them detected once, and roughly 0.13% sits in the top ten. V shed 5 bases and J 5 bases; nucleotides not matched to a gene: 11. The germline V gene encodes CDR1 SGHTA and CDR2 FQGNSA. The CDR3 extends over 16 amino acids. These data originate in a study of shared clonotypes between healthy human individuals. Turning to the study itself: Two women and a few men aged 18 to 49 served as donors.

The study, taken as a whole, reports: In a handful of donors, around 5% of naive CD4 clonotypes appeared in common.

The chain links TRBV7-2 to TRBJ2-5; 10 bases are shared with TRBD2. This clonotype originated in a man younger than 30 in good health. The specimen sequenced was naive CD4+ T cells sorted from blood. Regarding subset: CD45RA+ positively selected. The CDR3: CASSRPSSGRGETQYF. In DNA form, the CDR3 reads TGTGCCAGCAGCAGACCTTCTAGCGGGAGAGGGGAGACCCAGTACTTC.